A single sample gave rise to the 12 T cell receptor beta chains below, sequenced in a study of regulatory T cells in long-lasting Graves disease. Time point defined: persistent/refractory GD, antithyroid drugs over 5 years with positive TRAb. From PBMCs, RNA was extracted and then used to make the TCR library. In building TCR beta libraries, iRepertoire HTBI primers were used together with Arm-PCR of CDR3 regions. Using its own MiXCR run on the multiplex PCR reads, TCRdb lists one record per CDR3 protein. The data contain 300,000 or so distinct CDR3 sequences, around a fifth of them seen just once; the ten biggest clones take up 25% to 30%. Sequencing used peripheral blood mononuclear cells (PBMCs), obtained when the disease was refractory, from a patient treated with antithyroid drugs. Receptors originate from a female donor with Graves disease.

This clonotype came up many times. The CDR3 coding sequence is TGTGCCAGCAGTTTAACTCGGAGACAGGGAGTCACCTATGGCTACACCTTC. Its protein is CASSLTRRQGVTYGYTF. This chain joins TRBV12-3 or TRBV12-4 and TRBJ1-2; 7 bases match TRBD1. The CDR3 contains 17 residues. V was clipped by 2 bases and J by 4 bases; unmatched bases: 13.

This clonotype has more than one count but fewer than ten. The chain links TRBV6-2 or TRBV6-3 to TRBJ2-7, with a weak D call TRBD1 (5 bases). The CDR3 length is 15 residues. The V and J ends lost 0 bases and 0 bases respectively, with 9 bases between them. Germline assignment: CDR1 MNHEY and CDR2 SVGEGT. This CDR3 is CASSYSYRSSYEQYF. In DNA, the CDR3 is TGTGCCAGCAGTTACTCGTACAGGAGCTCCTACGAGCAGTACTTC.

In regard to this clonotype: Given a much more abundant clone one base away, this may be a read error. The gene calls are TRBV27 and TRBJ1-1; D is perhaps TRBD1 (5 bases). Germline V lookup: CDR1 MNHEY, CDR2 SMNVEV (reference sequence). Trimming left V 3 bases short and J 5 bases short, with 13 bases between. CDR3 size: 14 residues. CDR3 DNA: TGTGCCAGCAGTTTTACCCCAGGGAGGACTGAAGCTTTCTTT. It translates to CASSFTPGRTEAFF.

V gene TRBV7-2 combines with J gene TRBJ2-1; 13 bases are a match to TRBD2. Germline V gene sequence: CDR1 SGHTA, CDR2 FQGNSA. The CDR3 sequence is 18 residues long. The J segment lost 0 bases and the V segment lost 2 bases, leaving 4 bases of the junction unmatched. This CDR3 reads CASSLTSGGASSYNEQFF. For the CDR3, the DNA is TGTGCCAGCAGCTTAACTAGCGGGGGGGCGAGCTCCTACAATGAGCAGTTCTTC. Supplemented by reference TRBV7-2 and TRBJ2-1, the full variable domain reads GAGVSQSPSNKVTEKGKDVELRCDPISGHTALYWYRQSLGQGLEFLIYFQGNSAPDKSGLPSDRFSAERTGGSVSTLTIQRTQQEDSAVYLCASSLTSGGASSYNEQFFGPGTRLTVL.

The V gene is TRBV7-9, the J gene TRBJ2-7, with TRBD1 matching over 7 bases. J lost 2 bases, V lost 6 bases, and 7 bases had no gene match. Germline V gene data show CDR1 as SEHNR and CDR2 as FQNEAQ (reference sequence). The length of the CDR3 is 14 residues. The DNA for the CDR3 is TGTGCCAGCAGTACTTACAGGGGTCCCTACGAGCAGTACTTC. This encodes CASSTYRGPYEQYF.

This clonotype was counted between two and nine times. The gene calls are TRBV4-1 and TRBJ2-1, with TRBD2 matching 11 bases. The CDR3 extends over 16 amino acids. V shed 3 bases and J 3 bases; nucleotides not matched to a gene: 4. CDR1 and CDR2 from the germline V gene are MGHRA and YSYEKL. The CDR3 loop is CASSQGLAVSYNEQFF. The CDR3 DNA follows: TGCGCCAGCAGCCAGGGACTAGCGGTGAGCTACAATGAGCAGTTCTTC.

Notes on this clonotype: At one of its ends the junction is not consistent with the germline gene, which may arise from a read error. The chain uses TRBV7-9 and TRBJ2-7, with 8 bases lining up with TRBD1. CDR1 SEHNR and CDR2 FQNEAQ come from the germline V gene (reference sequence). The CDR3 runs 16 residues. The CDR3 is CASSLEAQGAPYERYF. The CDR3 bases are TGTGCCAGCAGCTTAGAAGCCCAGGGGGCTCCCTACGAGCGGTACTTC.

At least ten counts were recorded for this clonotype. Compared with germline, one end of the junction differs, possibly owing to a read error. The J gene is TRBJ2-7, the V gene TRBV7-2, with 8 bases matching TRBD1. The CDR3 has 15 amino acids. Germline CDR1 reads SGHTA; CDR2 reads FQGNSA. The CDR3 spells CASSRGQVSSYEQYF. DNA for the CDR3: TGTGCCAGCAGCCGGGGACAGGTTAGCTCCTACGAACAGTACTTC.

This sequence joins TRBV7-9 and TRBJ1-3; D gene ambiguous. The CDR3 sequence is 12 residues long. The V end lost 5 bases, the J end lost 6 bases, and 8 bases lay between the germline ends. Germline V gene sequence: CDR1 SEHNR, CDR2 FQNEAQ (reference sequence). CDR3 amino acids: CASSLGSNTIYF. The CDR3 coding sequence is TGTGCCAGCAGCCTGGGGTCAAACACCATATATTTT.

Regarding this clonotype: One end of the junction varies from germline; a read error may be responsible. The rearrangement uses TRBV19 and TRBJ1-1; 11 nucleotides agree with TRBD1. Germline V gene data show CDR1 as LNHDA and CDR2 as SQIVND (reference sequence). The CDR3 runs to 13 residues. This chain's CDR3 is CASRTGQGDRLKF. The CDR3 region has the DNA TGTGCCAGTAGGACGGGACAGGGGGATCGCCTGAAATTT.

The chain couples TRBV5-8 to TRBJ2-7, with 9 bases fitting TRBD2. The CDR3 has 14 amino acids. J lost 4 bases, V lost 3 bases, and 5 bases had no gene match. Looked up from germline, CDR1 is SGHTS and CDR2 is YDEGEE. CDR3 region: CASSSWREGYEQYF. The CDR3, as DNA: TGTGCCAGCAGCTCGTGGCGGGAGGGGTACGAGCAGTACTTC. The full variable domain, in which reference TRBV5-8 and TRBJ2-7 provide the parts outside the CDR3, is EAGVTQSPTHLIKTRGQQATLRCSPISGHTSVYWYQQALGLGLQFLLWYDEGEERNRGNFPPRFSGRQFPNYSSELNVNALELEDSALYLCASSSWREGYEQYFGPGTRLTVT.

This clonotype was counted a few times. The chain employs TRBV28 and TRBJ1-2; weak D call: TRBD1 (5 bases). Trimming took off 6 bases at V and 3 bases at J, with 14 bases between the two ends. From germline, CDR1 is MDHEN and CDR2 SYDVKM. The CDR3 extends over 14 amino acids. CDR3 sequence: CASSGGSLYYGYTF. Here the CDR3 DNA reads TGTGCCAGCAGCGGGGGTTCTCTTTACTATGGCTACACCTTC.